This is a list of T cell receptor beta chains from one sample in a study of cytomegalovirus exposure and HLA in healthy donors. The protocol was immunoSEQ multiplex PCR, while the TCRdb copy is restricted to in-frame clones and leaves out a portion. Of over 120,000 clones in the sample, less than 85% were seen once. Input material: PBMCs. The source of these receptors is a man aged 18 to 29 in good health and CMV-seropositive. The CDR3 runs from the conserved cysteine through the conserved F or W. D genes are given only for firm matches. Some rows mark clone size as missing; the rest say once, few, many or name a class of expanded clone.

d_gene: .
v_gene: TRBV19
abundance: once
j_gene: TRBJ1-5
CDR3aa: CASSIVGTGVGQPQHF
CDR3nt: TGTGCCAGTAGTATAGTTGGAACAGGAGTTGGTCAGCCCCAGCATTTT

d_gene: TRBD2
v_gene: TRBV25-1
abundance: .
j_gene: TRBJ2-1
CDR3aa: CASTPFRREGLNEQFF
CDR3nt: TGTGCCAGCACCCCTTTTAGGCGGGAGGGCTTGAATGAGCAGTTCTTC

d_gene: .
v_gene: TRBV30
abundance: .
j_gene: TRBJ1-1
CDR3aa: CAWSGGWPEAFF
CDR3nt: TGTGCCTGGAGCGGCGGGTGGCCTGAAGCTTTCTTT

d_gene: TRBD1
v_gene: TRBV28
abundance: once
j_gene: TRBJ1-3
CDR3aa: CASVRTGGVVIYF
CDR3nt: TGTGCCAGCGTGCGGACAGGGGGCGTCGTCATATATTTT

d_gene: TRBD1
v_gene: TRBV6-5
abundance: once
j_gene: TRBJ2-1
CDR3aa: CASSYEDRGPTQFF
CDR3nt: TGTGCCAGCAGTTACGAGGACAGGGGCCCCACGCAGTTCTTC

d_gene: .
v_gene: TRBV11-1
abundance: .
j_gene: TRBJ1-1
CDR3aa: CASSLDILNTEAFF
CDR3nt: TGTGCCAGCAGCTTAGACATACTGAACACTGAAGCTTTCTTT

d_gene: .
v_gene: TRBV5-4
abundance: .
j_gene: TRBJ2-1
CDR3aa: CASSQMDIRNEQFF
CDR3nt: TGTGCCAGCAGCCAGATGGACATTCGCAATGAGCAGTTCTTC

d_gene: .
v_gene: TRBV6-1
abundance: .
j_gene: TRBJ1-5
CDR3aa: CASSAFSNQPQHF
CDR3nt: TGTGCCAGCAGTGCGTTTAGCAATCAGCCCCAGCATTTT

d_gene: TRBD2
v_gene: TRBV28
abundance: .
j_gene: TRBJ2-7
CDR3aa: CASSLGTSGRGEQYF
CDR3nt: TGTGCCAGCAGTTTAGGGACTAGCGGGAGAGGCGAGCAGTACTTC

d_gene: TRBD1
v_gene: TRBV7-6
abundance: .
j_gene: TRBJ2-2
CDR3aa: CASSFGDRAALGELFF
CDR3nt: TGTGCCAGCAGCTTTGGGGACAGGGCGGCCCTCGGGGAGCTGTTTTTT

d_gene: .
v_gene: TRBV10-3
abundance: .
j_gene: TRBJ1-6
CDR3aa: CAIGFFGTYNSPLHF
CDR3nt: TGTGCCATCGGGTTTTTCGGGACCTATAATTCACCCCTCCACTTT

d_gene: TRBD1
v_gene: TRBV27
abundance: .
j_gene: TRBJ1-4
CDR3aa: CASSLLTGGSKKLFF
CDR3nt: TGTGCCAGCAGTTTATTGACAGGGGGCTCGAAAAAACTGTTTTTT

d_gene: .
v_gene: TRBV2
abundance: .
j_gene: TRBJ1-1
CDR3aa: CASGTSQRTEEAFF
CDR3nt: TGTGCCAGCGGAACATCACAGAGAACTGAGGAAGCTTTCTTT

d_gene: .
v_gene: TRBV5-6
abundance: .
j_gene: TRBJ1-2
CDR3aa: CASSLVDMANYGYTF
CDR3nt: TGTGCCAGCAGCTTGGTCGACATGGCTAACTATGGCTACACCTTC

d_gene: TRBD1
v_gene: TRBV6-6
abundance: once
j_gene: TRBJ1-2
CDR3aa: CASSSDWTGEGYGYTF
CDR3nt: TGTGCCAGCAGTTCCGACTGGACAGGGGAGGGCTATGGCTACACCTTC

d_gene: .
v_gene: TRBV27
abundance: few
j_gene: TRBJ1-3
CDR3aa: CASSLTGHSGNTIYF
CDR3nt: TGTGCCAGCAGTTTAACGGGTCACTCTGGAAACACCATATATTTT

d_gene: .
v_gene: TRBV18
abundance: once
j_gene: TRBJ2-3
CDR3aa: CASSPSDTQYF
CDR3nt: TGTGCCAGCTCACCCTCAGATACGCAGTATTTT

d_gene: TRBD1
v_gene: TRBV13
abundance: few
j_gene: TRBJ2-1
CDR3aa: CASSGHGTRGNEQFF
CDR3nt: TGTGCCAGCAGCGGCCACGGAACCAGGGGGAATGAGCAGTTCTTC

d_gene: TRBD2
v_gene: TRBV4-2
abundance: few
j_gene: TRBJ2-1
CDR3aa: CASSQDRRGLAGSYNEQFF
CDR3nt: TGTGCCAGCAGCCAAGATAGGCGGGGACTAGCGGGCTCCTACAATGAGCAGTTCTTC

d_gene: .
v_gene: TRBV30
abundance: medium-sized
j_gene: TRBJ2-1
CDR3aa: CAWSVLFLSRDWGLGEQFF
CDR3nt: TGTGCCTGGAGTGTACTCTTTCTTTCCCGGGACTGGGGCTTGGGGGAGCAGTTCTTC

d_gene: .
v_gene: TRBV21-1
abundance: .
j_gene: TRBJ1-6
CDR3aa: CASSNPTGGQDSPLHF
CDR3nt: TGTGCCAGCAGCAACCCGACAGGGGGGCAAGATTCACCCCTCCACTTT

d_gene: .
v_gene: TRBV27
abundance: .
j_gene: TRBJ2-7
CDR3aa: CASSPLAVPYEQYF
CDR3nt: TGTGCCAGCAGTCCCTTAGCGGTTCCGTACGAGCAGTACTTC

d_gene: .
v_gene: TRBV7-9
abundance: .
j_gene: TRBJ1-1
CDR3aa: CASSPRGNTEAFF
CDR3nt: TGTGCCAGCAGCCCCCGGGGGAACACTGAAGCTTTCTTT

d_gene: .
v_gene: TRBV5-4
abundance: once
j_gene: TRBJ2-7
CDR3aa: CASSLEGGGREQYF
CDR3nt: TGTGCCAGCAGCTTGGAGGGGGGGGGCAGGGAGCAGTACTTC

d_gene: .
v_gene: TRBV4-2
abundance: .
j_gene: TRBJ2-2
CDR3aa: CASSHETSTNTGELFF
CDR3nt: TGTGCCAGCAGCCACGAAACTAGTACGAACACCGGGGAGCTGTTTTTT

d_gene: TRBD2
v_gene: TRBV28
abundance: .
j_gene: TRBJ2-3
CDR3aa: CASSPLREDADTQYF
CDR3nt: TGTGCCAGCAGTCCCCTGCGGGAGGATGCAGATACGCAGTATTTT